A selection of T cell receptor beta chains follows, all from one sample in a study of T cell responses to AZD1222 COVID-19 vaccine. Data came from immunoSEQ multiplex PCR; TCRdb stores just in-frame clones and leaves some out. The sample includes 100,000 to 150,000 clones, more than 75% of them seen just once. This specimen consisted of peripheral blood, obtained 28 days after the second AZD1222 dose. The receptors were sampled from an adult who received the AZD1222 COVID-19 vaccine. The CDR3 runs from the conserved cysteine through the conserved F or W. Each record gives: clone size, CDR3 length, J gene, V gene, D gene, CDR3 protein, CDR3 DNA. D genes are given only for firm matches. Clone sizes are given selectively: once, few, many, or a class where the clone is expanded.

size: NA; length: 15; J: TRBJ1-2; V: TRBV11-2; D: NA; CDR3: CASSLDSQVPYGYTF; DNA: TGTGCCAGCAGCTTAGATTCACAGGTCCCCTATGGCTACACCTTC
size: NA; length: 15; J: TRBJ1-6; V: TRBV5-6; D: NA; CDR3: CASSLQELYNSPLHF; DNA: TGTGCCAGCAGCTTACAGGAGTTGTATAATTCACCCCTCCACTTT
size: NA; length: 13; J: TRBJ2-5; V: TRBV5-4; D: NA; CDR3: CASSLRGQETQYF; DNA: TGTGCCAGCAGCTTGCGGGGACAAGAGACCCAGTACTTC
size: NA; length: 13; J: TRBJ2-1; V: TRBV29-1; D: TRBD1; CDR3: CSVAQGHFNEQFF; DNA: TGCAGCGTTGCACAGGGGCATTTCAATGAGCAGTTCTTC
size: NA; length: 15; J: TRBJ1-1; V: TRBV14; D: NA; CDR3: CASSPLTGMNTEAFF; DNA: TGTGCCAGCAGCCCATTGACAGGTATGAACACTGAAGCTTTCTTT
size: NA; length: 13; J: TRBJ2-7; V: TRBV5-4; D: TRBD2; CDR3: CASSLELAGEQYF; DNA: TGTGCCAGCAGCTTGGAACTAGCGGGTGAGCAGTACTTC
size: NA; length: 16; J: TRBJ2-4; V: TRBV7-9; D: TRBD2; CDR3: CASSLARPSGKNIQYF; DNA: TGTGCCAGCAGCTTAGCTCGGCCTAGCGGTAAAAACATTCAGTACTTC
size: once; length: 16; J: TRBJ2-1; V: TRBV11-3; D: NA; CDR3: CASSLERGKSYNEQFF; DNA: TGTGCCAGCAGCTTAGAACGCGGGAAGTCCTACAATGAGCAGTTCTTC
size: NA; length: 16; J: TRBJ2-7; V: TRBV5-5; D: TRBD2; CDR3: CASSFLIGRSSYEQYF; DNA: TGTGCCAGCAGCTTCTTAATCGGGAGGTCTTCCTACGAGCAGTACTTC
size: NA; length: 16; J: TRBJ2-3; V: TRBV7-8; D: TRBD2; CDR3: CASSFPWGGSTDTQYF; DNA: TGTGCCAGCAGCTTTCCATGGGGGGGATCCACAGATACGCAGTATTTT
size: NA; length: 14; J: TRBJ2-7; V: TRBV2; D: TRBD1; CDR3: CASRDRANLYEQYF; DNA: TGTGCCAGCCGGGACAGGGCAAATCTTTACGAGCAGTACTTC
size: NA; length: 13; J: TRBJ2-1; V: TRBV5-1; D: NA; CDR3: CASSGDSRNEQFF; DNA: TGCGCCAGCAGCGGCGACTCCCGAAATGAGCAGTTCTTC
size: NA; length: 14; J: TRBJ2-3; V: TRBV4-1; D: NA; CDR3: CASSLGGGTDTQYF; DNA: TGCGCCAGCAGCCTGGGGGGCGGCACAGATACGCAGTATTTT
size: once; length: 18; J: TRBJ2-4; V: TRBV6-1; D: TRBD2; CDR3: CASSEALSGRRGSNIQYF; DNA: TGTGCCAGCAGTGAAGCTTTGAGCGGGAGAAGAGGTTCAAACATTCAGTACTTC
size: NA; length: 15; J: TRBJ2-7; V: TRBV9; D: NA; CDR3: CASSPRPQSSYEQYF; DNA: TGTGCCAGCAGCCCGAGGCCGCAGAGCTCCTACGAGCAGTACTTC
size: NA; length: 13; J: TRBJ2-5; V: TRBV7-9; D: NA; CDR3: CASSQSGDQTQYF; DNA: TGTGCCAGCAGCCAGTCAGGGGATCAGACCCAGTACTTC
size: NA; length: 16; J: TRBJ2-3; V: TRBV6-4; D: NA; CDR3: CASSDSAGDGADTQYF; DNA: TGTGCCAGCAGTGACTCGGCAGGGGATGGCGCAGATACGCAGTATTTT
size: NA; length: 15; J: TRBJ2-4; V: TRBV5-1; D: TRBD2; CDR3: CASSPRGVAKNIQYF; DNA: TGCGCCAGCAGCCCTCGGGGGGTAGCCAAAAACATTCAGTACTTC
size: NA; length: 18; J: TRBJ2-6; V: TRBV18; D: NA; CDR3: CASSPRGKRYSGANVLTF; DNA: TGTGCCAGCTCACCACGGGGTAAGCGGTACTCTGGGGCCAACGTCCTGACTTTC
size: NA; length: 13; J: TRBJ2-2; V: TRBV7-9; D: NA; CDR3: CASSGQSAGELFF; DNA: TGTGCCAGCAGCGGACAGTCGGCCGGGGAGCTGTTTTTT
size: NA; length: 15; J: TRBJ2-2; V: TRBV19; D: NA; CDR3: CASSIDGADTGELFF; DNA: TGTGCCAGTAGTATCGACGGGGCAGACACCGGGGAGCTGTTTTTT
size: NA; length: 14; J: TRBJ2-7; V: TRBV2; D: NA; CDR3: CASSGTGVLYEQYF; DNA: TGTGCCAGCAGCGGGACCGGGGTGCTATACGAGCAGTACTTC
size: NA; length: 16; J: TRBJ1-3; V: TRBV28; D: NA; CDR3: CASSPPGLSTGNTIYF; DNA: TGTGCCAGCAGTCCACCGGGACTGAGTACTGGAAACACCATATATTTT
size: many; length: 13; J: TRBJ1-1; V: TRBV5-1; D: NA; CDR3: CASSRTENTEAFF; DNA: TGCGCCAGCAGTAGGACTGAGAACACTGAAGCTTTCTTT
size: NA; length: 13; J: TRBJ2-5; V: TRBV3-1/TRBV3-2; D: TRBD1; CDR3: CASRTGERETQYF; DNA: TGTGCCAGCAGGACAGGGGAAAGGGAGACCCAGTACTTC
size: NA; length: 16; J: TRBJ2-6; V: TRBV19; D: NA; CDR3: CASSDPHRSGANVLTF; DNA: TGTGCCAGTAGTGATCCCCACAGGTCAGGGGCCAACGTCCTGACTTTC
size: NA; length: 16; J: TRBJ1-6; V: TRBV7-6; D: TRBD1; CDR3: CASSSQDRGNNSPLHF; DNA: TGTGCCAGCAGCTCACAGGACAGGGGCAATAATTCACCCCTCCACTTT
size: NA; length: 14; J: TRBJ1-1; V: TRBV29-1; D: NA; CDR3: CSVDRAGWNTEAFF; DNA: TGCAGCGTTGATAGGGCAGGGTGGAACACTGAAGCTTTCTTT
size: NA; length: 13; J: TRBJ2-7; V: TRBV29-1; D: NA; CDR3: CSVDDRDFYEQYF; DNA: TGCAGCGTTGATGACAGAGACTTCTACGAGCAGTACTTC
size: NA; length: 14; J: TRBJ1-5; V: TRBV2; D: NA; CDR3: CASSGVDGDQPQHF; DNA: TGTGCCAGCAGTGGGGTTGACGGCGATCAGCCCCAGCATTTT
size: NA; length: 13; J: TRBJ2-3; V: TRBV6-5; D: TRBD1; CDR3: CASRGQALDTQYF; DNA: TGTGCCAGCAGGGGACAGGCTTTGGATACGCAGTATTTT
size: NA; length: 16; J: TRBJ2-3; V: TRBV7-9; D: NA; CDR3: CASSLGASRSTDTQYF; DNA: TGTGCCAGCAGCTTAGGGGCTAGCCGTAGCACAGATACGCAGTATTTT
size: NA; length: 14; J: TRBJ2-7; V: TRBV5-5; D: TRBD1; CDR3: CASRRTGGTYEQYF; DNA: TGTGCCAGCAGGCGGACAGGGGGTACCTACGAGCAGTACTTC
size: NA; length: 14; J: TRBJ2-2; V: TRBV6-5; D: TRBD2; CDR3: CASSLAGATGELFF; DNA: TGTGCCAGCAGTTTAGCGGGAGCGACCGGGGAGCTGTTTTTT
size: NA; length: 15; J: TRBJ1-4; V: TRBV5-5; D: NA; CDR3: CASSLRVATNEKLFF; DNA: TGTGCCAGCAGCTTGAGGGTTGCAACTAATGAAAAACTGTTTTTT